This T cell receptor beta chain was profiled in a study of T cells in Graves' hyperthyroidism and ophthalmopathy. Out of 10 ml of fresh peripheral blood came the PBMCs. Broader study findings: The model forecast ophthalmopathy, anticipating it by a median around 6.5 months before onset.

The source material, RNA transcripts, was used to amplify TCR beta CDR3 regions. TCR CDR3 regions were first amplified by RT-PCR with HTBI primers. TCRdb fed the multiplex PCR reads into MiXCR, producing one record per CDR3 protein. The sample has a few hundred thousand distinct CDR3 sequences; around a sixth are singletons. The CDR3 contains 15 residues. Germline lookup yields CDR1 SGHVS and CDR2 FQNEAQ. Trimming took 0 bases from V and 2 from J, leaving 7 bases between them. This clonotype occurred a few times. Antigen: not known. This TCR was recovered from a young woman with Graves' hyperthyroidism. The sequenced material came from blood. This chain links TRBV7-8 with TRBJ1-4; D gene unclear. CDR3 DNA: TGTGCCAGCAGCTTAGCAACAGCTACTAATGAAAAACTGTTTTTT. Translated: CASSLATATNEKLFF. Full variable domain (remainder filled in from reference TRBV7-8 and TRBJ1-4): GAGVSQSPRYKVAKRGQDVALRCDPISGHVSLFWYQQALGQGPEFLTYFQNEAQLDKSGLPSDRFFAERPEGSVSTLKIQRTQQEDSAVYLCASSLATATNEKLFFGSGTQLSVL.